This is a list of T cell receptor beta chains from one sample in a study of human T cells and chemical hapten exposure. Via MiXCR, TCRdb re-called the RACE reads, giving one row per CDR3 protein. The sample records roughly 180,000 distinct CDR3 sequences, roughly 15% being singletons. Material: whole blood, obtained in connection with sensitization to the hapten diphenylcyclopropenone (DPC). These receptors were collected from a woman younger than 45 with alopecia areata. Some clones in this sample may be carry-over from other donors' samples. The conserved cysteine and the conserved F or W are not part of the CDR3 here.

j_gene: TRBJ2-3
v_gene: TRBV10-3
CDR3aa: AISTATSARTDTQY

j_gene: TRBJ2-5
v_gene: TRBV28
CDR3aa: ASHRTSLETQY

j_gene: TRBJ2-7
v_gene: TRBV6-5
CDR3aa: ASRPQILNSYEQY

j_gene: TRBJ1-1
v_gene: TRBV28
CDR3aa: ASWARLNAF

j_gene: TRBJ2-1
v_gene: TRBV7-8
CDR3aa: ASSLGTLNGNEQF

j_gene: TRBJ2-7
v_gene: TRBV5-1
CDR3aa: ASSLEQGQGEQY

j_gene: TRBJ2-1
v_gene: TRBV7-9
CDR3aa: ARSGGSSYNEQF

j_gene: TRBJ1-5
v_gene: TRBV28
CDR3aa: ATGDVSSNQPQH

j_gene: TRBJ2-5
v_gene: TRBV7-9
CDR3aa: ASSLLLGGQETQY

j_gene: TRBJ2-1
v_gene: TRBV9
CDR3aa: ASTGGQGTGEQF

j_gene: TRBJ2-6
v_gene: TRBV10-3
CDR3aa: AISGSSAANVLT

j_gene: TRBJ1-2
v_gene: TRBV4-1
CDR3aa: ASSLEVPGVGVLFYGYT

j_gene: TRBJ2-1
v_gene: TRBV5-1
CDR3aa: ASRFLTGTYNEQF

j_gene: TRBJ2-1
v_gene: TRBV3-1
CDR3aa: ASSPREPDEQF

j_gene: TRBJ2-2
v_gene: TRBV6-2/TRBV6-3
CDR3aa: ASSPRLAGGELF

j_gene: TRBJ2-5
v_gene: TRBV12-5
CDR3aa: ASGQQGPTLTQY

j_gene: TRBJ2-7
v_gene: TRBV28
CDR3aa: ASSLGGKSYEQY

j_gene: TRBJ1-1
v_gene: TRBV29-1
CDR3aa: SVGTDAMNTEAF

j_gene: TRBJ1-4
v_gene: TRBV20-1
CDR3aa: SAGGRGVGEKLF

j_gene: TRBJ2-2
v_gene: TRBV5-1
CDR3aa: ASSFDPGQALTGELF

j_gene: TRBJ2-3
v_gene: TRBV5-1
CDR3aa: ASSLARPGDTQY

j_gene: TRBJ1-2
v_gene: TRBV7-2
CDR3aa: ASSLRGQTNYGYT

j_gene: TRBJ2-1
v_gene: TRBV30
CDR3aa: AWTFSGRGNEQF

j_gene: TRBJ2-2
v_gene: TRBV28
CDR3aa: ASSTLAPGELF

j_gene: TRBJ2-7
v_gene: TRBV11-2
CDR3aa: ASSLGLAREQY

j_gene: TRBJ1-5
v_gene: TRBV3-1
CDR3aa: ASSQEFMRGQH

j_gene: TRBJ1-5
v_gene: TRBV12-5
CDR3aa: ASGPWGQGAVQPQH

j_gene: TRBJ2-5
v_gene: TRBV11-2
CDR3aa: ASSLAASGAGTQETQY

j_gene: TRBJ1-1
v_gene: TRBV7-9
CDR3aa: ASSLGPQNTEAF

j_gene: TRBJ1-1
v_gene: TRBV6-6
CDR3aa: ASSSPGQGGTEAF

j_gene: TRBJ2-3
v_gene: TRBV6-1
CDR3aa: ASSVRDPSTDTQY

j_gene: TRBJ2-1
v_gene: TRBV28
CDR3aa: ASSLTSGRMDEQF

j_gene: TRBJ2-3
v_gene: TRBV20-1
CDR3aa: SASLAFRDTQY

j_gene: TRBJ1-5
v_gene: TRBV29-1
CDR3aa: SVGEEVGQPQH

j_gene: TRBJ2-5
v_gene: TRBV2
CDR3aa: ASITGTIPQETQY

j_gene: TRBJ2-1
v_gene: TRBV12-3/TRBV12-4
CDR3aa: ASSLIEYNEQF

j_gene: TRBJ2-1
v_gene: TRBV12-3/TRBV12-4
CDR3aa: ASSLGTPEQF

j_gene: TRBJ2-7
v_gene: TRBV28
CDR3aa: ASSFGGAATYEQY

j_gene: TRBJ2-5
v_gene: TRBV7-2
CDR3aa: ASSLMRGETQY

j_gene: TRBJ2-1
v_gene: TRBV7-6
CDR3aa: ASSYGSPSSYNEQF

j_gene: TRBJ1-2
v_gene: TRBV6-5
CDR3aa: ASRTGPIDRGPNGYT

j_gene: TRBJ1-2
v_gene: TRBV7-2
CDR3aa: ASSLGTGVQYGYT

j_gene: TRBJ2-7
v_gene: TRBV5-8
CDR3aa: ASSLSRQGIEQY

j_gene: TRBJ2-4
v_gene: TRBV18
CDR3aa: ASSPTGLDKNIQY